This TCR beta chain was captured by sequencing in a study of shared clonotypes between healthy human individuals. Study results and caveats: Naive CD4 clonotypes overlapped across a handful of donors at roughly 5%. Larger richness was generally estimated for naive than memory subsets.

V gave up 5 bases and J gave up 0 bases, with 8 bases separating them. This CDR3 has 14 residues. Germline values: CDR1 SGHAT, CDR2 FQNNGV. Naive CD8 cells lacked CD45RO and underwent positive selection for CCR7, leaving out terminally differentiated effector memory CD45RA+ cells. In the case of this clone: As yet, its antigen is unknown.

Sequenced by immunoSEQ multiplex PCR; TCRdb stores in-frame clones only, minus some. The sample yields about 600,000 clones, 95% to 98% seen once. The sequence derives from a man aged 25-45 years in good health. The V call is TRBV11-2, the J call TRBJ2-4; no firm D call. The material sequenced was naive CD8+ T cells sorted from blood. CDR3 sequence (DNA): TGTGCCAGCAGCCCCAACCTAGCCAAAAACATTCAGTACTTC. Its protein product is CASSPNLAKNIQYF.